Listed below are T cell receptor beta chains from one sample, sequenced in a study of shared clonotypes between healthy human individuals. Using immunoSEQ multiplex PCR, the repertoire was profiled, and TCRdb retains in-frame clones only, with some absent. The data hold roughly 700,000 clones, with approximately 74% observed a single time. The sample was memory CD4+ T cells sorted from blood. The receptor set was obtained from a woman aged 25 to 45 in good health. CDR3s include the opening cysteine and the closing phenylalanine or tryptophan. D genes are given only for firm matches. The size entry is marked missing in some rows and otherwise reads once, few, many or a size class.

>TRBV12-5|TRBJ1-1|NA|NA
CASGPGHVNTEAFF
TGTGCTAGTGGTCCGGGACACGTGAACACTGAAGCTTTCTTT
>TRBV27|TRBJ2-3|once|NA
CASSLIAPADTQYF
TGTGCCAGCAGTTTAATAGCGCCGGCAGATACGCAGTATTTT
>TRBV7-2|TRBJ2-3|NA|NA
CASRRAVTDTQYF
TGTGCCAGCAGACGGGCCGTCACAGATACGCAGTATTTT
>TRBV6-1|TRBJ1-4|NA|TRBD1
CASSDDRVTNEKLFF
TGTGCCAGCAGTGACGACAGGGTAACTAATGAAAAACTGTTTTTT
>TRBV6-6|TRBJ2-1|NA|NA
CASRTSPYNEQFF
TGTGCCAGCCGGACCTCACCCTACAATGAGCAGTTCTTC
>TRBV28|TRBJ1-2|few|NA
CASSLGQGYTF
TGTGCCAGCAGTTTGGGGCAGGGCTACACCTTC
>TRBV19|TRBJ2-1|NA|NA
CASSIAQTAGEQFF
TGTGCCAGTAGTATAGCCCAGACCGCCGGTGAGCAGTTCTTC
>TRBV15|TRBJ2-1|NA|NA
CATSSSRGSYNEQFF
TGTGCCACCAGCAGTTCTAGGGGCTCCTACAATGAGCAGTTCTTC
>TRBV7-2|TRBJ2-1|NA|NA
CASSLVGEGGGNEQFF
TGTGCCAGCAGCTTAGTAGGAGAGGGGGGCGGGAATGAGCAGTTCTTC
>TRBV5-1|TRBJ2-1|NA|NA
CASSLDGGLPDNEQFF
TGCGCCAGCAGCTTGGATGGGGGTTTACCCGACAATGAGCAGTTCTTC
>TRBV6-6|TRBJ2-5|once|NA
CASSYRGNQETQYF
TGTGCCAGCAGTTATCGAGGGAACCAAGAGACCCAGTACTTC
>TRBV15|TRBJ1-4|NA|NA
CATSRAKRSTNEKLFF
TGTGCCACCAGCAGGGCAAAACGGTCGACTAATGAAAAACTGTTTTTT
>TRBV6-1|TRBJ2-7|once|TRBD2
CASSEDNSGRTHLKAYEQYF
TGTGCCAGCAGTGAAGATAATAGCGGGAGGACCCACCTAAAAGCCTACGAGCAGTACTTC
>TRBV11-2|TRBJ1-4|NA|TRBD1
CASSSRTGVGEKLFF
TGTGCCAGCAGCTCGCGGACAGGGGTTGGTGAAAAACTGTTTTTT
>TRBV5-1|TRBJ1-1|few|NA
CASSLQLDTEAFF
TGCGCCAGCAGCTTGCAGCTGGACACTGAAGCTTTCTTT
>TRBV6-1|TRBJ2-7|NA|NA
CATLGGTGRTYEQYF
TGTGCCACCCTGGGGGGGACAGGCCGTACCTACGAGCAGTACTTC
>TRBV27|TRBJ1-2|NA|NA
CASIPRVNYGYTF
TGTGCCAGCATCCCGAGGGTCAACTATGGCTACACCTTC
>TRBV15|TRBJ2-1|NA|TRBD1
CATSRGGTGAYNEQFF
TGTGCCACCAGCAGAGGCGGGACAGGGGCCTACAATGAGCAGTTCTTC
>TRBV5-5|TRBJ2-1|NA|NA
CASSQSGHLQYNEQFF
TGTGCCAGCAGCCAGAGTGGGCATTTACAATACAATGAGCAGTTCTTC
>TRBV14|TRBJ2-1|NA|NA
CASSQDPQGPFYNEQFF
TGTGCCAGCAGCCAAGATCCCCAGGGTCCATTCTACAATGAGCAGTTCTTC
>TRBV5-6|TRBJ2-3|NA|TRBD1
CASSLVGTGLTDTQYF
TGTGCCAGCAGCTTGGTCGGGACAGGGCTCACAGATACGCAGTATTTT
>TRBV28|TRBJ1-1|few|TRBD1
CATTSGGAELTEAFF
TGTGCCACCACGTCAGGGGGCGCGGAGTTAACTGAAGCTTTCTTT
>TRBV28|TRBJ1-3|once|TRBD1
CASSLGQTGNTIYF
TGTGCCAGCAGCCTGGGACAGACTGGAAACACCATATATTTT
>TRBV29-1|TRBJ1-2|NA|NA
CSVATANYGYTF
TGCAGCGTTGCGACAGCCAACTATGGCTACACCTTC
>TRBV6-1|TRBJ1-5|NA|NA
CASSEDSAYSNQPQHF
TGTGCCAGCAGTGAAGATAGCGCTTATAGCAATCAGCCCCAGCATTTT
>TRBV2|TRBJ2-7|few|NA
CASSEATKGQYF
TGTGCCAGCAGTGAAGCTACTAAGGGGCAGTACTTC
>TRBV6-1|TRBJ1-2|NA|NA
CASSSGRGGKGYTF
TGTGCCAGCAGCTCCGGACGGGGCGGGAAGGGCTACACCTTC
>TRBV5-1|TRBJ1-1|NA|NA
CASSLESYTEAFF
TGCGCCAGCAGCTTGGAGTCTTACACTGAAGCTTTCTTT
>TRBV7-2|TRBJ2-5|NA|NA
CASSPQDRDFRTQYF
TGTGCCAGCAGCCCACAAGACAGAGACTTCAGGACCCAGTACTTC
>TRBV11-3|TRBJ2-1|NA|TRBD2
CASSSDSGRKESEQFF
TGTGCCAGCAGCTCCGATAGCGGGAGAAAAGAGAGTGAGCAGTTCTTC
>TRBV19|TRBJ2-1|NA|TRBD1
CASTSRDHRGAKQFF
TGTGCCAGTACAAGCCGGGACCACAGGGGGGCGAAGCAGTTCTTC
>TRBV7-9|TRBJ2-7|NA|NA
CASSSLSGSYEQYF
TGTGCCAGCAGCTCTTTAAGCGGTTCCTACGAGCAGTACTTC
>TRBV7-3|TRBJ2-1|NA|NA
CASSSANDEQFF
TGTGCCAGCAGCTCCGCTAATGATGAGCAGTTCTTC
>TRBV27|TRBJ1-1|NA|NA
CATARDTVNTEAFF
TGTGCCACCGCGCGGGACACGGTGAACACTGAAGCTTTCTTT
>TRBV28|TRBJ2-3|NA|NA
CASKPGHRVGTQYF
TGTGCCAGTAAACCGGGACACCGTGTTGGTACGCAGTATTTT
>TRBV2|TRBJ2-1|NA|NA
CASSEASGYNEQFF
TGTGCCAGCAGTGAAGCGAGTGGGTACAATGAGCAGTTCTTC
>TRBV5-4|TRBJ2-1|NA|TRBD2
CASSFRRESYNEQFF
TGTGCCAGCAGCTTTCGGCGGGAGTCCTACAATGAGCAGTTCTTC
>TRBV16|TRBJ2-1|NA|NA
CASSPTRQAEQFF
TGTGCCAGCAGCCCCACCCGACAGGCTGAGCAGTTCTTC
>TRBV6-6|TRBJ1-5|NA|NA
CASNRGNSNQPQHF
TGTGCCAGCAATCGGGGGAATAGCAATCAGCCCCAGCATTTT
>TRBV14|TRBJ2-2|NA|TRBD2
CASSPGTSGSMNTGELFF
TGTGCCAGCAGCCCTGGGACTAGCGGGAGTATGAACACCGGGGAGCTGTTTTTT